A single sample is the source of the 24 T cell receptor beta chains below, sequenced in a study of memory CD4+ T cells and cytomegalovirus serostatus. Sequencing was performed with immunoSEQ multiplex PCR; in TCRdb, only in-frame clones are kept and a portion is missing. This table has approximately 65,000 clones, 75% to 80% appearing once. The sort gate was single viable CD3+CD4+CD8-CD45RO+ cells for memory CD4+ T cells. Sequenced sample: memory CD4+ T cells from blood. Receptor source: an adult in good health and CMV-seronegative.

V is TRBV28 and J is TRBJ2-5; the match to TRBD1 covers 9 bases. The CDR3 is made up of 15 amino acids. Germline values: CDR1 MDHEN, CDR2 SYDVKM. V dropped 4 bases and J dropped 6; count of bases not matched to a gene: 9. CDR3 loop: CASSSWTGAVKTQYF. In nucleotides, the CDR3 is TGTGCCAGCAGTTCCTGGACAGGGGCGGTAAAGACCCAGTACTTC. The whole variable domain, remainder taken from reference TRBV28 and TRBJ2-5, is DVKVTQSSRYLVKRTGEKVFLECVQDMDHENMFWYRQDPGLGLRLIYFSYDVKMKEKGDIPEGYSVSREKKERFSLILESASTNQTSMYLCASSSWTGAVKTQYFGPGTRLLVL.

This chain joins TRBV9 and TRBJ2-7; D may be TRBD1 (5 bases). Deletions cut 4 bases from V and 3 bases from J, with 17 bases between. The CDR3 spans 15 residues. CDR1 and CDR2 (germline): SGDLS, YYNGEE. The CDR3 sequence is CASSPQQGSLYEQYF. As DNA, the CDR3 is TGTGCCAGCAGCCCACAGCAGGGCTCCCTCTACGAGCAGTACTTC. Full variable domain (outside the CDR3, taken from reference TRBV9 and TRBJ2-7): DSGVTQTPKHLITATGQRVTLRCSPRSGDLSVYWYQQSLDQGLQFLIQYYNGEERAKGNILERFSAQQFPDLHSELNLSSLELGDSALYFCASSPQQGSLYEQYFGPGTRLTVT.

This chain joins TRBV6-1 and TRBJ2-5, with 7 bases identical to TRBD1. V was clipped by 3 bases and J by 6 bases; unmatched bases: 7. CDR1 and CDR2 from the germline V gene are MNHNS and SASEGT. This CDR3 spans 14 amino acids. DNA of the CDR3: TGTGCCAGCAGTGACAGACAGGGCCCAAAGACCCAGTACTTC. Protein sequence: CASSDRQGPKTQYF.

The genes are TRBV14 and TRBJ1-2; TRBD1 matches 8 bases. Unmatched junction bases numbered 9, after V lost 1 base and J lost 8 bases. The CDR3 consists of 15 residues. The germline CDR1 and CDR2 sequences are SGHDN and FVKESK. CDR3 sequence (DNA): TGTGCCAGCAGCCAAGGCACAGGGGGGAATATGGGCTACACCTTC. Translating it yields CASSQGTGGNMGYTF.

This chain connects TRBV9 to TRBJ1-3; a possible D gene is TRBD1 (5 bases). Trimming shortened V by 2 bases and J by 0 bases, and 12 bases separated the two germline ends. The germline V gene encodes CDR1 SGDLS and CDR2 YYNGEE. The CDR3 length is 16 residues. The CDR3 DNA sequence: TGTGCCAGCAGCGTTGGCGGGGCCATCTCTGGAAACACCATATATTTT. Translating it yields CASSVGGAISGNTIYF.

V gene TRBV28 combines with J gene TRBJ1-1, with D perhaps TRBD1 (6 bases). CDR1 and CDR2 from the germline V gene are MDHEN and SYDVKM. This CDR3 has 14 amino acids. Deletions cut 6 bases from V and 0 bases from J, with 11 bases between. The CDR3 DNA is TGTGCCAGCAGACAGGGCAGGATGAACACTGAAGCTTTCTTT. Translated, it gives CASRQGRMNTEAFF.

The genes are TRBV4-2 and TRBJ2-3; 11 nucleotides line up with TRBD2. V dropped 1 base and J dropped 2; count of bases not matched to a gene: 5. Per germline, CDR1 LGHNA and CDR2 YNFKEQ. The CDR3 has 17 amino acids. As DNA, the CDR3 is TGTGCCAGCAGCCAAGCCGGGACTAGCGGAAACACAGATACGCAGTATTTT. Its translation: CASSQAGTSGNTDTQYF.

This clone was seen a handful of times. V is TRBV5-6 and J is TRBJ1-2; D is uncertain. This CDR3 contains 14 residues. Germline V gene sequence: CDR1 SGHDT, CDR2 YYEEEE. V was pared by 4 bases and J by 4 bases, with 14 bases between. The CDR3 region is CASSLKDGRYGYTF. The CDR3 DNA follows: TGTGCCAGCAGCCTGAAGGACGGACGCTATGGCTACACCTTC.

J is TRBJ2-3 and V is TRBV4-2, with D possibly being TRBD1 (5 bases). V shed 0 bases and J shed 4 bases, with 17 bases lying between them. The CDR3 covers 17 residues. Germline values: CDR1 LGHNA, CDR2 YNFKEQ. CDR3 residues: CASSQEGTGVGSDTQYF. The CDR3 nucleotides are TGTGCCAGCAGCCAAGAAGGTACAGGAGTCGGGTCAGATACGCAGTATTTT.

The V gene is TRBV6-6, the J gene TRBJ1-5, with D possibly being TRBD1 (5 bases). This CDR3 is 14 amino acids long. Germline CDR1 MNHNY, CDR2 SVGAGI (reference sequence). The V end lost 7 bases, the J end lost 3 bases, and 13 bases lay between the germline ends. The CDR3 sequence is CASTPGQANQPQHF. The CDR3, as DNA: TGTGCCAGCACCCCAGGGCAGGCCAATCAGCCCCAGCATTTT.

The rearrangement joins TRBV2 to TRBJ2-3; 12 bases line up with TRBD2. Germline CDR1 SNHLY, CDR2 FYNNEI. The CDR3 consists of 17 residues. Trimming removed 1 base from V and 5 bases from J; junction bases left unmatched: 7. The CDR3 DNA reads TGTGCCAGCAGTGAAGTGAGGACTAGCGGGGTCATAGATACGCAGTATTTT. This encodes CASSEVRTSGVIDTQYF.

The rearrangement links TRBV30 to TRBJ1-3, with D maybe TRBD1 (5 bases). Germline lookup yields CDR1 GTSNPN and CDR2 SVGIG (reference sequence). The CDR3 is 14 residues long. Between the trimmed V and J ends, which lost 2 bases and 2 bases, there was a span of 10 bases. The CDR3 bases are TGTGCCTGGAGTACTACGACAGCTGGAAACACCATATATTTT. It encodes CAWSTTTAGNTIYF.

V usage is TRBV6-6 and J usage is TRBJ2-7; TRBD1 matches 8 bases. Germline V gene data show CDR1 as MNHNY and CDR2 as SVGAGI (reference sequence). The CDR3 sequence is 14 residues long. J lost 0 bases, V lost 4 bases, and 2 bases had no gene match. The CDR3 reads CASSWGQVSYEQYF. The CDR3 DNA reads TGTGCCAGCAGTTGGGGACAGGTCTCCTACGAGCAGTACTTC.

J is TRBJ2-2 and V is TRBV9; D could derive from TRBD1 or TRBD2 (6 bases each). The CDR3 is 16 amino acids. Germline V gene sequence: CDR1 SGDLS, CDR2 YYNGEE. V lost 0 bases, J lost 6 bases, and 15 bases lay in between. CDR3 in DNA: TGTGCCAGCAGCGTAGAAGGGGGGCGACTTGCCGGGGAGCTGTTTTTT. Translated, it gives CASSVEGGRLAGELFF.

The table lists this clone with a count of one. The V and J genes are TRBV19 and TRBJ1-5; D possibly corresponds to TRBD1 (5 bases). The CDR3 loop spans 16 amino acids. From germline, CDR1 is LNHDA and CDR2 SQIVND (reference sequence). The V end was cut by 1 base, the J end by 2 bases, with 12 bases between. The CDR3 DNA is TGTGCCAGTAGTATAGGGACAAGTCATGGCAATCAGCCCCAGCATTTT. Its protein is CASSIGTSHGNQPQHF. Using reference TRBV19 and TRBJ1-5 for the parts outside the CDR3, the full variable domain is DGGITQSPKYLFRKEGQNVTLSCEQNLNHDAMYWYRQDPGQGLRLIYYSQIVNDFQKGDIAEGYSVSREKKESFPLTVTSAQKNPTAFYLCASSIGTSHGNQPQHFGDGTRLSIL.

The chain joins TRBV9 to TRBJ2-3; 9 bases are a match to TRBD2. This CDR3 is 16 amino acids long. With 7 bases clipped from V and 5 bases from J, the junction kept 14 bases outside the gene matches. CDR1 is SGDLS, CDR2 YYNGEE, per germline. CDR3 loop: CASGALAGVGGDTQYF. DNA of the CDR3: TGTGCCAGCGGGGCCTTAGCGGGAGTAGGGGGAGATACGCAGTATTTT.

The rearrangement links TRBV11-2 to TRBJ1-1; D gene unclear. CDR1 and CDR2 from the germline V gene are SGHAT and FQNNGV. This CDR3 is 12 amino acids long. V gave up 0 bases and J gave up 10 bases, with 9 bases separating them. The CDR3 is CASSLERVGAFF. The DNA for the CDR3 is TGTGCCAGCAGCTTAGAAAGGGTTGGAGCTTTCTTT.

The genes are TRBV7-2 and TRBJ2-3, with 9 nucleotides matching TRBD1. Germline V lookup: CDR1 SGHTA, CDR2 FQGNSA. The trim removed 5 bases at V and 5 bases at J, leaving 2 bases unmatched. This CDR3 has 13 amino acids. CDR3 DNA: TGTGCCAGCAGCGTGGACAGGGGAGATACGCAGTATTTT. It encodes CASSVDRGDTQYF.

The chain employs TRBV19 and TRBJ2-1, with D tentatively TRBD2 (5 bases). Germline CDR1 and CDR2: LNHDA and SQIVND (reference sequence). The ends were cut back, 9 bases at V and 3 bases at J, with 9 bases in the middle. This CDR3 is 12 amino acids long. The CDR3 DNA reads TGTGCCAGCGCGGGTAGCTACAATGAGCAGTTCTTC. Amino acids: CASAGSYNEQFF.

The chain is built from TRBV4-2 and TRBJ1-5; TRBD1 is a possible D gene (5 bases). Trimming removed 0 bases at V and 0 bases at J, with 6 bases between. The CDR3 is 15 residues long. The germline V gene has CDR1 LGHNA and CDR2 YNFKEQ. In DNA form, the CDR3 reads TGTGCCAGCAGCCAAGAAGGGGATAGCAATCAGCCCCAGCATTTT. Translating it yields CASSQEGDSNQPQHF.

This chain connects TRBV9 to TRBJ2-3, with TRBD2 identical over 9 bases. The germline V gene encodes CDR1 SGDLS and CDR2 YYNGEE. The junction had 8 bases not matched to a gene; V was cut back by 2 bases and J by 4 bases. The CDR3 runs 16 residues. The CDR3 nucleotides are TGTGCCAGCAGCGTGTCGGCGGGAGGGCCCGCAGATACGCAGTATTTT. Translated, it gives CASSVSAGGPADTQYF.

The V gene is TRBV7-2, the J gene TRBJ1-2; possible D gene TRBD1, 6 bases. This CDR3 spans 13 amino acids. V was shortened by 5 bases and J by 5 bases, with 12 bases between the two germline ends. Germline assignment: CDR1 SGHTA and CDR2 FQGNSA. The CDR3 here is CASSIDRRYGYTF. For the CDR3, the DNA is TGTGCCAGCAGCATAGACAGGAGGTATGGCTACACCTTC.

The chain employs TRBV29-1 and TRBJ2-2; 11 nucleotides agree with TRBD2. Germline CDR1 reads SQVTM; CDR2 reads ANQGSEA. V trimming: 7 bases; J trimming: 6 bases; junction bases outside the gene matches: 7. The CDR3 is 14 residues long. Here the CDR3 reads CSAAGTSGPGELFF. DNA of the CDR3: TGCAGCGCCGCCGGGACTAGCGGTCCCGGGGAGCTGTTTTTT.

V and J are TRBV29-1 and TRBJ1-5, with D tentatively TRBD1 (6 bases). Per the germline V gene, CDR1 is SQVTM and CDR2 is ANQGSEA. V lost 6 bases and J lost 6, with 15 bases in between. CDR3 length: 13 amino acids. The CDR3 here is CSVGGGSSQPQHF. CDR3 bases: TGCAGCGTAGGGGGGGGGTCAAGTCAGCCCCAGCATTTT.